The 3 T cell receptor beta chains presented below share a single source sample, sequenced in a study of T cell responses to AZD1222 COVID-19 vaccine. The data were produced by immunoSEQ multiplex PCR, yet TCRdb's version contains in-frame clones alone and is incomplete. This table has 140,000 to 150,000 clones, around 90% appearing once. The sample in question was peripheral blood, obtained on day 0 of AZD1222 vaccination. These receptors all come from an adult in good health.

The J gene is TRBJ1-2, the V gene TRBV2; D may be TRBD1 (6 bases). V was shortened by 4 bases and J by 4 bases, with 13 bases between the two germline ends. The CDR3 is made up of 14 amino acids. Germline CDR1 is SNHLY and CDR2 is FYNNEI. Here the CDR3 reads CASSGGTRGYGYTF. In DNA form, the CDR3 reads TGTGCCAGCAGTGGGGGGACAAGGGGCTATGGCTACACCTTC.

The chain recombines TRBV29-1 with TRBJ2-3; 10 bases map to TRBD2. J lost 3 bases, V lost 1 base, and 4 bases had no gene match. CDR1 is SQVTM and CDR2 is ANQGSEA in the germline V gene. This CDR3 has 15 amino acids. DNA of the CDR3: TGCAGCGTTGAAGGAGCGGGAGGGGGTACAGATACGCAGTATTTT. As protein: CSVEGAGGGTDTQYF.

The V and J genes are TRBV6-5 and TRBJ1-2; D might be TRBD1 (6 bases). The V end was cut by 7 bases, the J end by 8 bases, with 14 bases between. CDR3 length equals 12 residues. Germline CDR1 and CDR2: MNHEY and SVGAGI. The CDR3 region has the DNA TGTGCCAGCACCTCCGGGGGGGCCGGCTACACCTTC. Its translation: CASTSGGAGYTF.